This is a list of T cell receptor beta chains from one sample in a study of a mutant IDH1 vaccine in newly diagnosed glioma. Their antigens are not known. Using immunoSEQ multiplex PCR, the repertoire was profiled, and TCRdb retains in-frame clones only, with some absent. Altogether 50,000 to 70,000 clones are present, roughly 74% being singletons, with the ten largest covering approximately 4.8%. The sequencing here drew on PBMCs, taken from a glioma patient whose treatment included an IDH1 peptide vaccine. These receptors all stem from a man in his forties or fifties with glioma. The CDR3 runs from the conserved cysteine through the conserved F or W. The order of the fields is J gene, V gene, CDR3 protein.

J gene: TRBJ1-6
V gene: TRBV7-9
CDR3 protein: CASSLRPLNSPLHF

J gene: TRBJ2-5
V gene: TRBV5-1
CDR3 protein: CASSLGGSGQETQYF

J gene: TRBJ1-1
V gene: TRBV30
CDR3 protein: CAWTPVRGRLNTEAFF

J gene: TRBJ1-2
V gene: TRBV6-5
CDR3 protein: CASSYLPRDYGYTF

J gene: TRBJ1-1
V gene: TRBV10-3
CDR3 protein: CAISRKQGAGEAFF

J gene: TRBJ2-7
V gene: TRBV19
CDR3 protein: CASSIKGGGEQYF

J gene: TRBJ2-7
V gene: TRBV5-4
CDR3 protein: CASSLEGERIRGQYF

J gene: TRBJ2-3
V gene: TRBV27
CDR3 protein: CASSLGGLPLGDTQYF

J gene: TRBJ1-1
V gene: TRBV10-3
CDR3 protein: CAISESRGQNTEAFF

J gene: TRBJ2-3
V gene: TRBV18
CDR3 protein: CASSPQTPDTQYF

J gene: TRBJ1-4
V gene: TRBV19
CDR3 protein: CASSQRTEKLFF

J gene: TRBJ1-2
V gene: TRBV27
CDR3 protein: CASSFGEGSPDGYTF

J gene: TRBJ1-1
V gene: TRBV18
CDR3 protein: CASSPGRGNTEAFF

J gene: TRBJ2-1
V gene: TRBV28
CDR3 protein: CASRVDREPYNEQFF

J gene: TRBJ2-7
V gene: TRBV9
CDR3 protein: CASSEGTNRYEQYF

J gene: TRBJ2-7
V gene: TRBV10-3
CDR3 protein: CAISDVEQATYEQYF

J gene: TRBJ2-7
V gene: TRBV18
CDR3 protein: CASSPNTGEDYEQYF

J gene: TRBJ2-7
V gene: TRBV6-1
CDR3 protein: CASREVGYEQYF

J gene: TRBJ1-1
V gene: TRBV12-5
CDR3 protein: CASGSKDRGAFF

J gene: TRBJ1-1
V gene: TRBV5-3
CDR3 protein: CARSLAGLNTEAFF

J gene: TRBJ1-4
V gene: TRBV6-5
CDR3 protein: CASSYGEKLFF

J gene: TRBJ2-7
V gene: TRBV6-6
CDR3 protein: CASSSIIYEQYF

J gene: TRBJ1-1
V gene: TRBV5-1
CDR3 protein: CASSWGQTQMNTEAFF

J gene: TRBJ1-1
V gene: TRBV6-6
CDR3 protein: CASSYSTGGTEAFF

J gene: TRBJ2-1
V gene: TRBV6-5
CDR3 protein: CASSLTENTYNEQFF

J gene: TRBJ2-5
V gene: TRBV14
CDR3 protein: CASSQNGGKETQYF

J gene: TRBJ1-2
V gene: TRBV6-5
CDR3 protein: CASSEGPTIYGYTF

J gene: TRBJ1-1
V gene: TRBV6-5
CDR3 protein: CASRFSMNTEAFF

J gene: TRBJ1-1
V gene: TRBV18
CDR3 protein: CASSPSVWENTEAFF

J gene: TRBJ1-5
V gene: TRBV5-4
CDR3 protein: CASSEGPTSNQPQHF

J gene: TRBJ1-5
V gene: TRBV15
CDR3 protein: CATSSRGNNQPQHF

J gene: TRBJ1-2
V gene: TRBV27
CDR3 protein: CASSLSQQYGYTF

J gene: TRBJ2-5
V gene: TRBV9
CDR3 protein: CASSAGTSGWQETQYF

J gene: TRBJ2-7
V gene: TRBV30
CDR3 protein: CAWSVGRFYEQYF

J gene: TRBJ2-6
V gene: TRBV9
CDR3 protein: CASSVVSPSGANVLTF

J gene: TRBJ2-4
V gene: TRBV30
CDR3 protein: CAWSTVADIQYF

J gene: TRBJ1-2
V gene: TRBV7-2
CDR3 protein: CASSRSGIYGYTF

J gene: TRBJ1-5
V gene: TRBV7-9
CDR3 protein: CASSGTGWDQPQHF

J gene: TRBJ1-1
V gene: TRBV19
CDR3 protein: CASSRGGNTEAFF

J gene: TRBJ2-4
V gene: TRBV7-2
CDR3 protein: CASSLEGPRQGNIQYF

J gene: TRBJ2-5
V gene: TRBV5-6
CDR3 protein: CASSFSGGRETQYF

J gene: TRBJ1-1
V gene: TRBV6-6
CDR3 protein: CASGQSTEAFF

J gene: TRBJ2-2
V gene: TRBV9
CDR3 protein: CASSLRTGAGELFF

J gene: TRBJ1-2
V gene: TRBV5-1
CDR3 protein: CASSLESWYGYTF

J gene: TRBJ1-1
V gene: TRBV9
CDR3 protein: CASSVGTLNTEAFF

J gene: TRBJ2-3
V gene: TRBV9
CDR3 protein: CASSVGGSDTDTQYF